These 19 T cell receptor beta chains were sequenced from one sample in a study of blood T cells in healthy people across ages. The use of a sample-barcoded 5' primer and a J-beta primer mix characterized a second PCR of roughly 7 to 12 cycles. TCRdb re-called the 5' RACE reads with MiXCR, one entry per CDR3 protein. The profile shows about 510,000 distinct CDR3 sequences, over 25% of them singletons. These records were also assigned to another study, of T cells of mothers and their children.

The specimen was blood. These receptors all stem from a boy between 2 and 10 years old in good health.

This clonotype was found a few times. The CDR3 does not close with the conserved phenylalanine or tryptophan, likely indicating a read error. The rearrangement links TRBV9 to TRBJ2-5; D ambiguous. Trimming cost V 3 bases and J 4 bases, with 13 bases left between them. Germline loops: CDR1 SGDLS, CDR2 YYNGEE. The CDR3 covers 14 residues. The CDR3 reads CASSALNLGETQYL. The CDR3 coding sequence is TGTGCCAGCAGCGCCCTCAATCTTGGAGAGACCCAGTACCTC.

V is TRBV27 and J is TRBJ2-5; 7 positions match TRBD1. Trimming removed 11 bases from V and 5 bases from J; junction bases left unmatched: 14. CDR1 is MNHEY, CDR2 SMNVEV, per germline (reference sequence). The CDR3 is made up of 14 amino acids. The chain's CDR3 is CAAGSDREWETQYF. The CDR3 nucleotides read TGTGCCGCAGGGAGTGACAGGGAGTGGGAGACCCAGTACTTC.

This clonotype was seen only a few times. V gene TRBV7-9 combines with J gene TRBJ2-1; 7 nucleotides line up with TRBD2. J lost 4 bases, V lost 2 bases, and 11 bases had no gene match. Germline V gene lookup returns CDR1 SEHNR and CDR2 FQNEAQ (reference sequence). The length of the CDR3 is 17 residues. The CDR3 DNA follows: TGTGCCAGCAGCTTATTTTCTAGTAGCGGGCGGTACAATGAGCAGTTCTTC. Translated: CASSLFSSSGRYNEQFF.

The V and J genes are TRBV7-2 and TRBJ2-5; 11 nucleotides agree with TRBD2. Germline V gene lookup returns CDR1 SGHTA and CDR2 FQGNSA. The CDR3 loop spans 18 amino acids. V gave up 5 bases and J gave up 4 bases; unmatched junction bases: 15. The CDR3 bases are TGTGCCAGCAGCCGCGCCACTCTCTATAGCGGGAGGGCAGAGACCCAGTACTTC. Encoded protein: CASSRATLYSGRAETQYF.

This clonotype was detected a few times. The chain couples TRBV6-5 to TRBJ2-2, with a weak D call TRBD1 (6 bases). The CDR3 spans 12 residues. V shed 8 bases and J shed 6 bases, with 10 bases lying between them. CDR1 and CDR2 (germline): MNHEY, SVGAGI. The chain's CDR3 is CASFRGSGELFF. The CDR3 DNA reads TGTGCCAGCTTTAGGGGGTCCGGGGAGCTGTTTTTT.

V usage is TRBV12-3 or TRBV12-4 and J usage is TRBJ1-2, with no clear D. The CDR3 runs to 12 residues. Deletions cut 8 bases from V and 7 bases from J, with 14 bases between. CDR3 residues: CASRPGLGGYTF. Written as DNA, the CDR3 is TGTGCCAGCCGCCCCGGGTTAGGTGGCTACACCTTC.

The gene calls are TRBV20-1 and TRBJ2-4; 8 bases are a match to TRBD2. Germline CDR1 and CDR2: DFQATT and SNEGSKA (reference sequence). J was trimmed by 3 bases and V by 4 bases; bases with no gene match: 5. CDR3 length: 14 residues. The CDR3 nucleotides read TGCAGTGCTAACAGCGGGAGTGACAAAAACATTCAGTACTTC. It codes for CSANSGSDKNIQYF.

This clonotype has only a few counts. J is TRBJ2-1 and V is TRBV5-1; 8 bases fit TRBD2. CDR3 length equals 15 residues. V lost 1 base to trimming and J lost 2 bases; unmatched junction nucleotides: 2. CDR1 is SGHRS and CDR2 is YFSETQ in the germline V gene. The CDR3 region has the DNA TGCGCCAGCAGCTTGCAGCGGGGGCCCTACAATGAGCAGTTCTTC. Its translation: CASSLQRGPYNEQFF.

This sequence joins TRBV7-3 and TRBJ2-1, with a weak D call TRBD2 (6 bases). V gave up 8 bases and J gave up 4 bases, with 18 bases separating them. CDR3 length: 15 residues. In germline, CDR1 is SGHTA, CDR2 FQGTGA. CDR3 region: CASGYRLETYNEQFF. CDR3 coding DNA: TGTGCCAGCGGCTATCGACTAGAGACATACAATGAGCAGTTCTTC.

This sequence joins TRBV7-3 and TRBJ2-7; 8 positions agree with TRBD2. Germline trimming cut 0 bases from V and 6 bases from J; bases unmatched to any gene: 13. Per the germline V gene, CDR1 is SGHTA and CDR2 is FQGTGA. The CDR3 is 17 amino acids. The DNA for the CDR3 is TGTGCCAGCAGCTTAACGGCGAGGGCGGGGGGACTCGGCGAGCAGTACTTC. Its protein product is CASSLTARAGGLGEQYF.

This clonotype was seen a handful of times. CDR3 residues: CASNPTSGNYNEQFF. The CDR3 DNA reads as TGCGCCAGCAATCCGACTAGCGGGAATTACAATGAGCAGTTCTTC. V is TRBV10-2 and J is TRBJ2-1, with 11 positions matching TRBD2. The CDR3 length is 15 residues. V lost 7 bases and J lost 4; bases outside the gene matches: 6. CDR1 and CDR2 (germline): WSHSY, SAAADI.

The genes are TRBV27 and TRBJ1-2, with D possibly being TRBD1 (5 bases). Germline V gene data show CDR1 as MNHEY and CDR2 as SMNVEV (reference sequence). The V end was cut by 2 bases, the J end by 6 bases, with 10 bases between. The CDR3 extends over 13 amino acids. CDR3 in DNA: TGTGCCAGCAGTTTAGGGGGGATCAATGGCTACACCTTC. It codes for CASSLGGINGYTF.

The chain employs TRBV20-1 and TRBJ2-5; 9 bases map to TRBD2. The DNA end is a closer match to TRBJ2-7, so the J assignment may be wrong. The CDR3 runs to 14 residues. Per the germline V gene, CDR1 is DFQATT and CDR2 is SNEGSKA (reference sequence). CDR3 protein: CSARVASGTYEQYF. DNA for the CDR3: TGCAGTGCTAGAGTGGCTAGCGGGACCTACGAGCAGTACTTC.

The gene calls are TRBV20-1 and TRBJ1-4, with 8 bases that match TRBD1. The length of the CDR3 is 13 residues. From germline, CDR1 is DFQATT and CDR2 SNEGSKA (reference sequence). V lost 3 bases, J lost 10 bases, and 7 bases stayed unmatched. CDR3 in amino acids: CSASYGQGGKLFF. In DNA, the CDR3 is TGCAGTGCTAGTTACGGACAGGGAGGAAAACTGTTTTTT.

The chain uses TRBV6-4 and TRBJ1-6, with no clear D. The V gene lost 2 bases and the J gene lost 4 bases, with 12 bases spanning the gap. CDR1 MRHNA and CDR2 SNTAGT come from the germline V gene. CDR3 length: 16 residues. The DNA for the CDR3 is TGTGCCAGCAGTGACGACGGAGGTCGGTATAATTCACCCCTCCACTTT. It translates to CASSDDGGRYNSPLHF.

A few counts support this clonotype. V is TRBV15 and J is TRBJ2-5, with D possibly matching TRBD2 (6 bases). The DNA end lines up better with TRBJ2-7; the J call may be wrong. Germline CDR1 is LNHNV and CDR2 is YYDKDF (reference sequence). The CDR3 totals 17 residues. CDR3 protein: CATSKKTRGRLSYEQYF. CDR3 DNA: TGTGCCACCAGCAAAAAGACACGGGGGAGGCTTTCTTACGAGCAGTACTTC.

The genes are TRBV29-1 and TRBJ1-5, with D unclear. The CDR3 has 12 residues. The germline V gene has CDR1 SQVTM and CDR2 ANQGSEA. The germline V and J ends were trimmed by 4 bases and 3 bases, with 7 bases remaining between them. CDR3 sequence reads: CSVAQNNQPQHF. In nucleotides, the CDR3 is TGCAGCGTTGCACAGAACAATCAGCCCCAGCATTTT.

This clonotype was observed a handful of times. The V gene is TRBV14, the J gene TRBJ2-5, with 8 bases matching TRBD1. The CDR3 is made up of 17 amino acids. CDR1 and CDR2 from the germline V gene are SGHDN and FVKESK. Unmatched junction bases numbered 7, after V lost 0 bases and J lost 1 base. CDR3 amino acids: CASSQDLGTGLQETQYF. DNA of the CDR3: TGTGCCAGCAGCCAAGATCTTGGGACAGGCCTCCAAGAGACCCAGTACTTC.

The chain is built from TRBV4-3 and TRBJ2-1; the D is unclear. The tail of the sequence fits TRBJ2-7 better, so the J call may be wrong. The CDR3 runs 16 residues. The germline gives CDR1 LGHNA, CDR2 YSLEER. The CDR3 loop is CASSQELLPSSYEQYF. Written as DNA, the CDR3 is TGCGCCAGCAGCCAGGAGTTGCTCCCCAGCTCCTACGAGCAGTACTTC.